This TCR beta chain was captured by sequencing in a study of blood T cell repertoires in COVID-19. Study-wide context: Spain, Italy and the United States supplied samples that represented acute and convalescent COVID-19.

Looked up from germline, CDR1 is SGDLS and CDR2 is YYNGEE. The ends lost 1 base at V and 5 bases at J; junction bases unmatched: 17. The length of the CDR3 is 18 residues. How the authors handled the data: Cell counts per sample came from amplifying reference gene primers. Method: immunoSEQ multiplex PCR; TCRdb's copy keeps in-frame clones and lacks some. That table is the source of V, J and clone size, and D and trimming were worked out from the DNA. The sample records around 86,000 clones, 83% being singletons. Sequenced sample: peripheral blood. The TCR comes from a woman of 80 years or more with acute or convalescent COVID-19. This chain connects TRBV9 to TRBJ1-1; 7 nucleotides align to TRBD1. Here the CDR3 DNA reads TGTGCCAGCAGCGTATCAGGCACAGGGGATAGTCTTAGGACTGAAGCTTTCTTT. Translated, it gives CASSVSGTGDSLRTEAFF.